This T cell receptor (beta chain) comes out of a study of blood T cell repertoires in COVID-19 (dated by TCRdb to the early 2020s). For the study in its entirety: Samples from collaborators originated in the United States, Italy and Spain and spanned both the acute and convalescent phases of COVID-19. Subjects who had been exposed to COVID-19, were actively infected with it, or had recovered from it provided the deeply sampled blood TCRbeta repertoires that made up the dataset. The samples were drawn from two sources: the first 160 participants of the ongoing ImmuneRACE study, and 1,000 to 1,500 subjects contributed by 6 global collaborators. Nearly every sample came with metadata listing a de-identified subject ID, COVID-19 status, age in years and sex. Where available, HLA class I and class II types were obtained from metadata supplied by the sample provider rather than from assay-based typing. The repertoires were released in a freely available public database meant as a resource for research on the immune response to SARS-CoV-2. The prospective study material was composed of cDNA or gDNA derived from T cells, B-cell-depleted T cells, or PBMCs. Here is what the overall study found, with its caveats: How much clinical and demographic metadata was included differed by source and by participant, and the metadata was provided uncurated.

Samples from volunteer blood donors who had recovered from COVID-19 were contributed by a second Seattle source. Collaborating institutions collected whole blood in K2EDTA tubes following their own protocols. Collaborator samples were shipped for TCRbeta analysis as frozen whole blood, isolated PBMCs, or DNA extracted from either sample type. Of note for this clone: It lacks a known antigen. No base qualities exist here, and no much larger clone lies one base off it.

TCRbeta CDR3 regions were amplified from genomic DNA by means of the immunoSEQ Assay, a bias-controlled multiplex PCR. In the authors' own workflow: Nucleated cell counts per sample were estimated from amplification of reference gene primers within the assay. To quantify the absolute abundance of each unique TCRbeta CDR3 rearrangement, sequence reads were collapsed and filtered. For each sample, productive Simpson clonality was calculated as the square root of Simpson's diversity index over productive rearrangements. The table comes from immuneACCESS by way of TCRdb, which keeps in-frame sequences with V and J called. Part of the clones is missing from these tables; in studies checked, under half for an unresolved V gene and the rest for unknown reasons. V and J calls and clone size are those listed in that table; D and trimming were worked out from the DNA. Recorded for this sample are approximately 240,000 clones; 70% to 90% of them occurred a single time. The ten largest clones take up approximately 2.6% of the sample.

Inclusive of the bounding cysteine and phenylalanine, the CDR3 is 14 residues long. The CDR3 DNA has 42 bases and is translated from base 1. A distance of 10 bases separates the germline ends of V and J, which lose 2 bases and 2 bases respectively. According to the germline V gene (reference sequence), CDR1 reads SEHNR and CDR2 reads FQNEAQ. The origin of this receptor is a man aged 50 to 59 who had recovered from COVID-19. The sequence links TRBV7-9 to TRBJ2-7; a weak D assignment points to TRBD2 (6 bases agree). Sequenced input: peripheral blood. The CDR3 region: CASSLMASAYEQYF. The DNA sequence is as follows: TGTGCCAGCAGCTTAATGGCTAGCGCCTACGAGCAGTACTTC. Where the CDR3 stops, the reference TRBV7-9 and TRBJ2-7 genes take over; the full variable domain is DTGVSQNPRHKITKRGQNVTFRCDPISEHNRLYWYRQTLGQGPEFLTYFQNEAQLEKSRLLSDRFSAERPKGSFSTLEIQRTEQGDSAMYLCASSLMASAYEQYFGPGTRLTVT.